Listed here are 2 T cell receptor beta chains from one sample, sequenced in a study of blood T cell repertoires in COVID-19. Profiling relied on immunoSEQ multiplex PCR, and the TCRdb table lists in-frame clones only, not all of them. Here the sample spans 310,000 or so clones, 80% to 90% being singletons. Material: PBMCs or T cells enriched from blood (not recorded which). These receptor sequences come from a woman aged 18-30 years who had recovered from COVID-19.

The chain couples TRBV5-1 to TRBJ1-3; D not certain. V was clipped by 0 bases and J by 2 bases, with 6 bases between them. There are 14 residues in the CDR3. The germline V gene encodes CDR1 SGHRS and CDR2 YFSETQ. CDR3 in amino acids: CASSLDSAGNTIYF. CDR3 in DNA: TGCGCCAGCAGCTTGGACAGTGCTGGAAACACCATATATTTT.

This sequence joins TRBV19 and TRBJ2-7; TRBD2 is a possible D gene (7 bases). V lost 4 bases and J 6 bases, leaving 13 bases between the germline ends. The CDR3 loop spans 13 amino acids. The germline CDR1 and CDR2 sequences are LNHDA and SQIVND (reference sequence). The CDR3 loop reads CASSNHGGLEQYF. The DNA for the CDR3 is TGTGCCAGTAGTAACCACGGGGGGCTCGAGCAGTACTTC.